Listed here are 13 T cell receptor beta chains from one sample, sequenced in a study of T cell responses to AZD1222 COVID-19 vaccine. Repertoires were generated with immunoSEQ multiplex PCR, while TCRdb's copy carries only in-frame clones and drops some. The table lists about 200,000 clones, around nine tenths of them singletons. The sequenced sample was peripheral blood, obtained 28 days after the second dose of the MenACWY control vaccine. These receptors all stem from an adult who received the MenACWY meningococcal vaccine as a control.

V is TRBV15 and J is TRBJ1-1, with TRBD1 matching 9 bases. CDR1 and CDR2 (germline): LNHNV, YYDKDF (reference sequence). Germline trimming cut 7 bases from V and 6 bases from J; bases unmatched to any gene: 12. This CDR3 region has 15 residues. The CDR3 DNA sequence: TGTGCCACCACCGGGACAGGGAGGTCCAGGGCTGAAGCTTTCTTT. Protein product: CATTGTGRSRAEAFF.

The rearrangement joins TRBV7-2 to TRBJ2-1, with 8 bases fitting TRBD2. Germline V gene sequence: CDR1 SGHTA, CDR2 FQGNSA. This CDR3 is 15 amino acids long. The J segment lost 5 bases and the V segment lost 0 bases, leaving 3 bases of the junction unmatched. CDR3 in amino acids: CASSLAGLDNNEQFF. The CDR3, as DNA: TGTGCCAGCAGCTTAGCGGGACTAGATAACAATGAGCAGTTCTTC.

The rearrangement links TRBV2 to TRBJ1-2; D is unclear. V dropped 7 bases and J dropped 6 bases, with 12 bases sitting between them. The germline V gene has CDR1 SNHLY and CDR2 FYNNEI. The CDR3 consists of 12 residues. CDR3 DNA: TGTGCCAGCACCGGAAGCTGGGATGGCTACACCTTC. Translated: CASTGSWDGYTF.

The J gene is TRBJ2-7, the V gene TRBV27; either TRBD1 or TRBD2 may fit D (5 bases each). This CDR3 has 12 amino acids. Per the germline V gene, CDR1 is MNHEY and CDR2 is SMNVEV (reference sequence). V lost 6 bases and J 3 bases, leaving 9 bases between the germline ends. The CDR3 is CASSPGHYEQYF. CDR3 DNA sequence: TGTGCCAGCAGCCCGGGGCACTACGAGCAGTACTTC.

The chain links TRBV6-1 to TRBJ2-3; D is unresolved. Germline V lookup: CDR1 MNHNS, CDR2 SASEGT. The ends were cut back, 1 base at V and 3 bases at J, with 8 bases in the middle. The CDR3 runs to 14 residues. For the CDR3, the DNA is TGTGCCAGCAGTGAAGAGGTCGGGACAGATACGCAGTATTTT. This sequence encodes CASSEEVGTDTQYF.

The chain joins TRBV5-6 to TRBJ1-3, with D possibly TRBD1 on 6 matching bases. Germline CDR1 SGHDT, CDR2 YYEEEE. V was shortened by 1 base and J by 4 bases, with 6 bases between the two germline ends. The CDR3 consists of 13 residues. CDR3 in amino acids: CASSLTGGNTIYF. DNA of the CDR3: TGTGCCAGCAGCTTGACAGGGGGAAACACCATATATTTT.

The chain has TRBV5-1 and TRBJ1-2; a possible D gene is TRBD1 (5 bases). The CDR3 totals 15 residues. Germline V gene sequence: CDR1 SGHRS, CDR2 YFSETQ. V lost 0 bases to trimming and J lost 7 bases, with 16 bases between them. The CDR3 sequence: CASSLDAGRGLGYTF. Here the CDR3 DNA reads TGCGCCAGCAGCTTGGATGCGGGCCGGGGACTTGGCTACACCTTC.

The chain combines TRBV30 with TRBJ2-2, with 7 bases that match TRBD1. CDR1 and CDR2 (germline): GTSNPN, SVGIG (reference sequence). The CDR3 runs 12 residues. The CDR3 DNA is TGTGCTGAACAGGGGACCACCGGGGAGCTGTTTTTT. Its translation: CAEQGTTGELFF.

This rearrangement joins TRBV7-2 to TRBJ2-7; D remains unclear. The CDR3 is 14 residues long. Germline V gives CDR1 SGHTA, CDR2 FQGNSA. V gave up 1 base and J gave up 6 bases, with 13 bases separating them. Here the CDR3 DNA reads TGTGCCAGCAGCTTAGGTGGAGCTCCTGTCGAGCAGTACTTC. Its protein is CASSLGGAPVEQYF.

The chain carries TRBV6-1 and TRBJ2-7; D tentatively fits TRBD1 or TRBD2 (5 bases each). Trimming pared 3 bases from V and 3 bases from J, leaving 12 bases between. This CDR3 is built from 14 residues. CDR1 and CDR2 (germline): MNHNS, SASEGT. The CDR3 spells CASSEKAGGYEQYF. In nucleotides, the CDR3 is TGTGCCAGCAGTGAGAAGGCTGGGGGCTACGAGCAGTACTTC.

V usage is TRBV21-1 and J usage is TRBJ2-7; the table's TRBD2 call for D was not verified on the DNA. TRBV21-1 is a documented pseudogene. The CDR3 sequence is 18 residues long. As DNA, the CDR3 is TGTGCCAGCAGCAAAGTCGGGGCGAGTCCGGGAGGGCCCAGCGAGCAGTACTTC. It codes for CASSKVGASPGGPSEQYF.

The chain couples TRBV18 to TRBJ1-6; TRBD1 might be the D (5 bases). The germline gives CDR1 KGHSH, CDR2 LQKENI. This CDR3 region has 15 residues. V lost 2 bases and J lost 12, with 17 bases in between. This chain's CDR3 is CASSPTGQGGLPLHF. The CDR3 DNA is TGTGCCAGCTCACCAACGGGGCAGGGCGGGCTACCCCTCCACTTT.

The chain employs TRBV19 and TRBJ2-2, with D tentatively TRBD1 (5 bases). There are 16 residues in the CDR3. The germline gives CDR1 LNHDA, CDR2 SQIVND (reference sequence). V was pared by 5 bases and J by 4 bases, with 17 bases between. The CDR3 is CASSPGLRQGTGELFF. CDR3 in DNA: TGTGCCAGTAGTCCTGGGCTGCGGCAGGGCACCGGGGAGCTGTTTTTT.